This entry describes one T cell receptor beta chain. This sample is drawn from a study of blood T cell repertoires in COVID-19. Study in general: PBMCs, B-cell-depleted T cells, or T cells were the source of the cDNA or gDNA that made up the material.

With 0 bases clipped from V and 4 bases from J, the junction kept 10 bases outside the gene matches. The CDR3 totals 16 residues. Germline V gene data show CDR1 as GTSNPN and CDR2 as SVGIG (reference sequence). Only in-frame clones appear in the TCRdb table, and some are missing; sequencing was by immunoSEQ multiplex PCR. The repertoire holds 65,000 to 80,000 clones, with 75% to 90% as singletons. This receptor was identified in a man aged 50 to 60 with active COVID-19. The sequenced material came from peripheral blood. The chain is built from TRBV30 and TRBJ2-3; 7 positions agree with TRBD1. CDR3 amino acids: CAWSVIEQGWADTQYF. DNA of the CDR3: TGTGCCTGGAGTGTAATCGAACAGGGGTGGGCAGATACGCAGTATTTT.